This T cell receptor beta chain emerged from a study of shared clonotypes between healthy human individuals. The V end was cut by 0 bases, the J end by 7 bases, with 12 bases between. The CDR3 totals 13 residues. Germline V lookup: CDR1 GTSNPN, CDR2 SVGIG (reference sequence). This clone was picked up a small number of times. Generated by immunoSEQ multiplex PCR, the TCRdb table keeps only in-frame clones and is missing some. Of around 500,000 clones in the sample, 76% are singletons; the top ten hold 10% to 15%. This TCR was recovered from a woman in her thirties or forties in good health. Some clones in this sample may be carry-over from other donors' samples. The sequencing input was PBMCs. This chain links TRBV30 with TRBJ1-2; D gene unclear. The CDR3 reads CAWSVSPIGGYTF. Written as DNA, the CDR3 is TGTGCCTGGAGTGTGTCCCCCATCGGTGGCTACACCTTC.